This is a list of T cell receptor beta chains from one sample in a study of blood T cell repertoires in COVID-19. Using immunoSEQ multiplex PCR, the repertoire was profiled, and TCRdb retains in-frame clones only, with some absent. The sample yields more than 95,000 clones, over 75% seen once. Input material: peripheral blood. The receptors originated from a man between 45 and 60 years old with acute or convalescent COVID-19. The CDR3 runs from the conserved cysteine through the conserved F or W. D genes are given only for firm matches. Clone size appears in some rows only: once, few, many, or a class for an expanded clone.

few	TRBD2	TRBV6-5	TRBJ2-1	TGTGCCAGCAGTCTACTAGCGGGGGTTTACAATGAGCAGTTCTTC	CASSLLAGVYNEQFF
few	TRBD1	TRBV10-2	TRBJ2-7	TGCGCCAGCAGTGAGGGGACAGTCCTAGGCTACGAGCAGTACTTC	CASSEGTVLGYEQYF
NA	NA	TRBV6-2/TRBV6-3	TRBJ1-2	TGTGCCAGCAGTTCTGACAGCTATGGCTACACCTTC	CASSSDSYGYTF
few	TRBD1	TRBV7-9	TRBJ2-7	TGTGCCAGCGAAGGCCGGGACAGGCTCCTAGAGCAGTACTTC	CASEGRDRLLEQYF
NA	NA	TRBV28	TRBJ1-2	TGTGCCAGCAGTTCTATATGGACAAACTATGGCTACACCTTC	CASSSIWTNYGYTF
NA	TRBD1	TRBV19	TRBJ2-3	TGTGCCAGTAGCCTAGGACAGGGCGGGTCAGATACGCAGTATTTT	CASSLGQGGSDTQYF
NA	NA	TRBV11-3	TRBJ1-3	TGTGCCAGCAGCCTCAGCGTGGCCACCATATATTTT	CASSLSVATIYF
NA	TRBD1	TRBV4-2	TRBJ2-7	TGTGCCAGCAGCCAAGCTTCGGGACAGACGTACGAGCAGTACTTC	CASSQASGQTYEQYF
NA	NA	TRBV6-1	TRBJ2-3	TGTGCCAGCAGTGAGCGTTCGTGGGGGCCTTTTGTGACAGATACGCAGTATTTT	CASSERSWGPFVTDTQYF
once	NA	TRBV11-2	TRBJ2-1	TGTGCCAGCAGCTGGGACAGCGGGAGTGGCTATGAGCAGTTCTTC	CASSWDSGSGYEQFF
NA	TRBD2	TRBV14	TRBJ2-7	TGTGCCAGCAGCCACGGACTAGCGGGATTCAAGGGCGAGCAGTACTTC	CASSHGLAGFKGEQYF
NA	TRBD2	TRBV5-1	TRBJ2-7	TGCGCCAGCAGCTTAGGGACTAGCGGGCTCTACGAGCAGTACTTC	CASSLGTSGLYEQYF
NA	NA	TRBV28	TRBJ2-7	TGTGCCAGCAAGGACAGCAACTACGAGCAGTACTTC	CASKDSNYEQYF
NA	NA	TRBV14	TRBJ1-1	TGTGCCAGCAGCCAATTTGTTTTCGCAGGAAGCCTGAACACTGAAGCTTTCTTT	CASSQFVFAGSLNTEAFF
NA	NA	TRBV6-5	TRBJ1-3	TGTGCCAGCAAACTAGACTTCTCTGGAAACACCATATATTTT	CASKLDFSGNTIYF
NA	TRBD2	TRBV7-8	TRBJ2-3	TGTGCCAGCAGCTCAGAACGGCGGGGGGCATCGCAGTATTTT	CASSSERRGASQYF
NA	NA	TRBV6-5	TRBJ1-1	TGTGCCAGCAGCCGGGGGGATTCGGACACTGAAGCTTTCTTT	CASSRGDSDTEAFF
NA	TRBD2	TRBV3-1/TRBV3-2	TRBJ2-1	TGTGCCAGCAGCCAGCGGGGGGGAACCTACAATGAGCAGTTCTTC	CASSQRGGTYNEQFF
NA	NA	TRBV11-3	TRBJ2-5	TGTGCCAGCAGCTGGGGGGGGCAGAGGGCCCTGGAGACCCAGTACTTC	CASSWGGQRALETQYF
NA	TRBD2	TRBV19	TRBJ2-5	TGTGCCAGCCGAGGCGGGAGTCGACAGACCCAGTACTTC	CASRGGSRQTQYF
NA	NA	TRBV5-6	TRBJ2-1	TGTGCCAGCAGCTTCGGTACTAGCCCGAGCTCCTACAATGAGCAGTTCTTC	CASSFGTSPSSYNEQFF
NA	TRBD2	TRBV27	TRBJ2-7	TGTGCCAGCGGGAGCGGGATCTCCTACGAGCAGTACTTC	CASGSGISYEQYF
NA	NA	TRBV28	TRBJ2-2	TGTGCCAGCAGTCCCCGGTTGGGGGAGCTGTTTTTT	CASSPRLGELFF
few	NA	TRBV6-5	TRBJ1-3	TGTGCCAGCAGTTTTGGACAGAGCTCTGGAAACACCATATATTTT	CASSFGQSSGNTIYF
NA	NA	TRBV10-3	TRBJ1-2	TGTGCCATCACTGGGGGGAGCGGACGCAATGGCTACACCTTC	CAITGGSGRNGYTF
once	TRBD2	TRBV7-7	TRBJ2-3	TGTGCTAGCAGCTTGGGGCGGGAGGGCCAAGATACGCAGTATTTT	CASSLGREGQDTQYF
once	TRBD2	TRBV5-6	TRBJ2-3	TGTGCCAGCAGCTTGCTGCGAGGACTAGCGGGTCTAGATACGCAGTATTTT	CASSLLRGLAGLDTQYF
NA	TRBD2	TRBV12-5	TRBJ2-5	TGTGCTAGTGGTTTGGTCCCGGGAGGACACCAAGAGACCCAGTACTTC	CASGLVPGGHQETQYF
NA	NA	TRBV2	TRBJ1-5	TGTGCCAGCAGTGAGCTAGAAGGAGGCAATCAGCCCCAGCATTTT	CASSELEGGNQPQHF
NA	TRBD1	TRBV27	TRBJ1-5	TGTGCCAGCAGTGGACAGGGGATGAATCAGCCCCAGCATTTT	CASSGQGMNQPQHF
once	TRBD2	TRBV4-2	TRBJ2-2	TGTGCCAGCAGCCAACCTCCAGCGGGGGGTACCCCCGGGGAGCTGTTTTTT	CASSQPPAGGTPGELFF
NA	NA	TRBV19	TRBJ1-2	TGTGCCAGTACCGACTACCACCGCACTAACTATGGCTACACCTTC	CASTDYHRTNYGYTF
NA	TRBD1	TRBV28	TRBJ1-5	TGTGCCAGCCCTCGACAGGGTTTCGGACAGCCCCAGCATTTT	CASPRQGFGQPQHF
NA	NA	TRBV5-5	TRBJ1-6	TGTGCCAGCAGCCCGCCAGGGCCTAGCTCCTATAATTCACCCCTCCACTTT	CASSPPGPSSYNSPLHF
NA	TRBD2	TRBV6-1	TRBJ2-3	TGTGCCAGCAGTGAAGTCCTAGCGGGGGTAGATACGCAGTATTTT	CASSEVLAGVDTQYF
NA	NA	TRBV6-5	TRBJ1-2	TGTGCCAGCAGTTATTTGGGCAGGCCGAACTATGGCTACACCTTC	CASSYLGRPNYGYTF
NA	NA	TRBV28	TRBJ1-2	TGTGCCATCTTACACGGAGACTATGGCTACACCTTC	CAILHGDYGYTF
NA	TRBD2	TRBV18	TRBJ2-7	TGTGCCAGCTCGCCCGGACTAGCGGGATACGAGCAGTACTTC	CASSPGLAGYEQYF
NA	NA	TRBV27	TRBJ1-1	TGTGCCAGCCAGGGGACCAACACTGAAGCTTTCTTT	CASQGTNTEAFF
NA	NA	TRBV29-1	TRBJ1-2	TGCAGCGTTGAAGACCCGTGGAGGGCGGGCTACACCTTC	CSVEDPWRAGYTF
NA	NA	TRBV11-3	TRBJ1-3	TGTGCCAGCAGCTTAGGACAGCCTGGAAACACCATATATTTT	CASSLGQPGNTIYF
NA	NA	TRBV25-1	TRBJ1-1	TGTGCCAGTCTACAGGGTAGGAACACTGAAGCTTTCTTT	CASLQGRNTEAFF